In this sample, the clone carrying this T cell receptor beta chain turned up many times. This sample was taken from a study of low-dose radiotherapy and immunotherapy resistance in tumors. The wider study: A dose of 1 Gy per fraction every two weeks went to Cohort 2, totaling 13 Gy over 26 weeks.

Time point meaning: after trial treatment. Treatment in this sample: LDRT plus nivolumab, ipilimumab, low-dose cyclophosphamide and aspirin (RACIN trial). In the RACIN dose-escalation trial, donors got nivolumab plus ipilimumab with aspirin, cyclophosphamide and radiotherapy. Patients deemed eligible presented with advanced solid tumors lacking tumor-infiltrating lymphocytes. TCRs were amplified for roughly 20 PCR cycles with a constant-region primer and V-primer adapter. Each CDR3 protein is one row after TCRdb ran MiXCR on the reads. The data contain roughly 48,000 distinct CDR3 sequences, approximately 33% of them singletons. The receptor's source is a male donor with rectosigmoid adenocarcinoma. Sequences were derived from PBMCs, sampled after low-dose radiotherapy plus immunotherapy.

CDR3: CASSSLGGLEQYF. Here the CDR3 DNA reads TGTGCCAGCAGCTCCTTAGGGGGGTTAGAGCAGTACTTC. The V call is TRBV7-6, the J call TRBJ2-7; perhaps D is TRBD1 or TRBD2 (6 bases each). CDR1 SGHVS and CDR2 FNYEAQ come from the germline V gene. The length of the CDR3 is 13 residues. Trimming took 4 bases from V and 7 from J, leaving 14 bases between them. Full variable domain (outside the CDR3, taken from reference TRBV7-6 and TRBJ2-7): GAGVSQSPRYKVTKRGQDVALRCDPISGHVSLYWYRQALGQGPEFLTYFNYEAQQDKSGLPNDRFSAERPEGSISTLTIQRTEQRDSAMYRCASSSLGGLEQYFGPGTRLTVT.